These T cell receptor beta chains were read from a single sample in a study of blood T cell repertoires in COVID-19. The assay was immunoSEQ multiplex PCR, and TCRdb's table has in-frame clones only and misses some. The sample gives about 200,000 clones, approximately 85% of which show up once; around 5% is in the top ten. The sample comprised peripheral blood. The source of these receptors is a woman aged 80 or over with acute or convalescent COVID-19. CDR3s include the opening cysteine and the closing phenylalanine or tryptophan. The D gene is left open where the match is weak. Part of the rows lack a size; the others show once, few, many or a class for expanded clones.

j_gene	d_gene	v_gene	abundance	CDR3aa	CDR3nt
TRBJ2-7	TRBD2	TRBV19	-	CASRRTSVSYEQYF	TGTGCCAGTAGGAGGACTAGCGTCTCCTACGAGCAGTACTTC
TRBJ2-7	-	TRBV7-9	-	CASSNTGSYEQYF	TGTGCCAGCAGCAACACAGGTTCCTACGAGCAGTACTTC
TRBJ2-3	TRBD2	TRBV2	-	CAISVAGHTDTQYF	TGTGCCATATCCGTAGCGGGACACACAGATACGCAGTATTTT
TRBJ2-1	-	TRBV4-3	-	CASSLQPATSANEQFF	TGCGCCAGCAGTCTGCAACCCGCGACTAGTGCCAATGAGCAGTTCTTC
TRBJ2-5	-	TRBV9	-	CASSVGLAGRQETQYF	TGTGCCAGCAGCGTAGGGCTAGCAGGAAGGCAAGAGACCCAGTACTTC
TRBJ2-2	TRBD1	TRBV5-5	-	CASTRAAGGAWSGELFF	TGTGCCAGCACCCGGGCGGCAGGGGGCGCGTGGTCCGGGGAGCTGTTTTTT
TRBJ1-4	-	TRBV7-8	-	CASSLGGSALNEKLFF	TGTGCCAGCAGCTTAGGCGGGTCTGCGCTTAATGAAAAACTGTTTTTT
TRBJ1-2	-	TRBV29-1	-	CSVDQGNYGYTF	TGCAGCGTTGATCAGGGGAACTATGGCTACACCTTC
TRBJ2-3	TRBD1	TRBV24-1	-	CATSDSGQGRSTDTQYF	TGTGCCACCAGTGATTCTGGACAGGGTCGGAGCACAGATACGCAGTATTTT
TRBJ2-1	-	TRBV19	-	CASRIGPLEEQFF	TGTGCCAGTAGAATAGGGCCCCTGGAGGAGCAGTTCTTC
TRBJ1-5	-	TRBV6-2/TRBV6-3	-	CASSYFGGNQPQHF	TGTGCCAGCAGTTACTTCGGCGGGAATCAGCCCCAGCATTTT
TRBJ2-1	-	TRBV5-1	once	CASSLAGGPSYNEQFF	TGCGCCAGCAGCTTGGCCGGGGGGCCCTCCTACAATGAGCAGTTCTTC
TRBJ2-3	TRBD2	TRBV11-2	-	CASSGSGRGVDTQYF	TGTGCCAGCAGCGGTAGCGGGAGAGGGGTAGATACGCAGTATTTT
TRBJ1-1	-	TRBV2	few	CASKQDTHTEAFF	TGTGCCAGCAAGCAGGACACACACACTGAAGCTTTCTTT
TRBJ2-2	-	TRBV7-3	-	CASSLSLGPFGSGELFF	TGTGCCAGCAGCTTATCCTTGGGGCCGTTTGGGTCCGGGGAGCTGTTTTTT
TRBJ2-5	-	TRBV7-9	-	CASSFQGMGETQYF	TGTGCCAGCAGCTTCCAGGGGATGGGGGAGACCCAGTACTTC
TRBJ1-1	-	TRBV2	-	CASSQFGDTEAFF	TGTGCCAGCAGTCAATTCGGGGACACTGAAGCTTTCTTT
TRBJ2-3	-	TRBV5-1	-	CASSLEWPGSPTDTQYF	TGCGCCAGCAGCTTGGAATGGCCGGGGTCCCCCACAGATACGCAGTATTTT
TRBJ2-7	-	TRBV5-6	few	CASSTRTTGPYEQYF	TGTGCCAGCAGCACCCGAACTACAGGTCCCTACGAGCAGTACTTC
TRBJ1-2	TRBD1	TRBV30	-	CAWLRPGQGFYGYTF	TGTGCCTGGCTTCGTCCGGGACAGGGGTTCTATGGCTACACCTTC
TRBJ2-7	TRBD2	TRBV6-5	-	CASSYLAGYEQYF	TGTGCCAGCAGTTACCTAGCGGGATACGAGCAGTACTTC
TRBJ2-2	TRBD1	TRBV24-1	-	CATSVGTGDTGELFF	TGTGCCACCAGTGTTGGGACAGGGGACACCGGGGAGCTGTTTTTT
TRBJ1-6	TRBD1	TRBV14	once	CASSHAGQGGASPLHF	TGTGCCAGCAGCCACGCGGGACAGGGGGGGGCTTCACCCCTCCACTTT
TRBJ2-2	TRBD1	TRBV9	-	CASSVGTGKNTGELFF	TGTGCCAGCAGCGTCGGGACAGGAAAGAACACCGGGGAGCTGTTTTTT
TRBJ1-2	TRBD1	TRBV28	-	CASRRQGPYNYGYTF	TGTGCCAGCAGACGACAGGGCCCCTATAACTATGGCTACACCTTC
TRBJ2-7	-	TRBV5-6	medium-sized	CASSDPRAGGTYEQYF	TGTGCCAGCAGCGACCCTCGTGCGGGCGGGACCTACGAGCAGTACTTC